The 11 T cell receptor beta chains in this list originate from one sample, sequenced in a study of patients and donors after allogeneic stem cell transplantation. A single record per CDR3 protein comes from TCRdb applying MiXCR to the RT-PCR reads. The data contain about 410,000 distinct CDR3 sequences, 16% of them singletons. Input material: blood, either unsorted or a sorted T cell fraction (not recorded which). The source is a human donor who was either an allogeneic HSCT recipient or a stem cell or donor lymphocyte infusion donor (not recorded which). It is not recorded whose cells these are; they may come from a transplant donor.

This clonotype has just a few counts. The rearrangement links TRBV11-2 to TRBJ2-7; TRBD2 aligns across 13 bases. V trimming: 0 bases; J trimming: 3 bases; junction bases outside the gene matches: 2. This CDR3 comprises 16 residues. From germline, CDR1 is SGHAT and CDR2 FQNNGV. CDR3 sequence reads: CASSLDGTSGNYEQYF. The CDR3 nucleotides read TGTGCCAGCAGCTTAGACGGGACTAGCGGGAACTACGAGCAGTACTTC.

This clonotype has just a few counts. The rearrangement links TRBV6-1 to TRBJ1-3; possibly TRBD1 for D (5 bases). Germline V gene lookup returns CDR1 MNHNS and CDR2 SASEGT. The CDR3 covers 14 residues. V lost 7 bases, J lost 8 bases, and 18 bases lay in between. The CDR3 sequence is CASKIREAGDTIYF. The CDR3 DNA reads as TGTGCCAGCAAGATTAGGGAGGCGGGGGACACCATATATTTT.

In DNA, the CDR3 is TGCGCCAGCAGCACTCCAGGGGTAGGCGAAAAACTGTTTTTT. Residues: CASSTPGVGEKLFF. The chain uses TRBV5-1 and TRBJ1-4; TRBD1 might be the D (6 bases). Germline loops: CDR1 SGHRS, CDR2 YFSETQ. Deletions cut 4 bases from V and 8 bases from J, with 15 bases between. CDR3 length: 14 residues.

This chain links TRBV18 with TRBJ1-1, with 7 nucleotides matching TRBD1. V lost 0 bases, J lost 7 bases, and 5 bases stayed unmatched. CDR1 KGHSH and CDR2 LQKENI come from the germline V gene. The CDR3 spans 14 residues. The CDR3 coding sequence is TGTGCCAGCTCACCACCCGGACAGGCTAATGAAGCTTTCTTT. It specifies CASSPPGQANEAFF.

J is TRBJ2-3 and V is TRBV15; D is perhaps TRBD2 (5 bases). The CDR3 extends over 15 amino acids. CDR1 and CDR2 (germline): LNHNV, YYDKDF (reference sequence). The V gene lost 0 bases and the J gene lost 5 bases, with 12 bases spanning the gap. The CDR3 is CATSRDWRAGDTQYF. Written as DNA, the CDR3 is TGTGCCACCAGCAGAGATTGGCGGGCCGGAGATACGCAGTATTTT.

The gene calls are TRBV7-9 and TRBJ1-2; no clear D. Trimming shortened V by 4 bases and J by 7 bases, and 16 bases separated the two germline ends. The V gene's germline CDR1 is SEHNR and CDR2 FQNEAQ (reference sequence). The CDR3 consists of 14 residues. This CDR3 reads CASSSAPGIGGYTF. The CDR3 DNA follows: TGTGCCAGCAGCTCCGCGCCGGGGATCGGTGGCTACACCTTC.

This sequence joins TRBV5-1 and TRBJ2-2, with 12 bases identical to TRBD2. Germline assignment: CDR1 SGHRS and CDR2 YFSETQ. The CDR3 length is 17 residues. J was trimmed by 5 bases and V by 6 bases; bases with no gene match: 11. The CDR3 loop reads CASTLLAGGRRTGELFF. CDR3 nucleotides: TGCGCCAGCACGTTACTAGCGGGAGGACGGAGAACCGGGGAGCTGTTTTTT.

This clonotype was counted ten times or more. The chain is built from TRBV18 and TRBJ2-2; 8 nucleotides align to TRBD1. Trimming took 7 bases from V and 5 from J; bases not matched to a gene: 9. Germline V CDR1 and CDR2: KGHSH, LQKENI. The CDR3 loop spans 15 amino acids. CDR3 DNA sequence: TGTGCCAGCTGCGTCGACAGGGGAAGGACCGGGGAGCTGTTTTTT. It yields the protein CASCVDRGRTGELFF.

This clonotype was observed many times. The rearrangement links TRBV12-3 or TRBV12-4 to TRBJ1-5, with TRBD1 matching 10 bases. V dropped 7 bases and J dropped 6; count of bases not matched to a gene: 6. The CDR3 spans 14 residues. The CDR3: CASTMGQGSQPQHF. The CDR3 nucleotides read TGTGCCAGCACCATGGGACAGGGGAGTCAGCCCCAGCATTTT.

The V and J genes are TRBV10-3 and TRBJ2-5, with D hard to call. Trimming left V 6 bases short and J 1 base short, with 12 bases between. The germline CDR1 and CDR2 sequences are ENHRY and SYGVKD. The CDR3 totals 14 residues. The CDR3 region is CAISPGPSQETQYF. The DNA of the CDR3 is TGTGCCATCAGCCCCGGGCCGAGCCAAGAGACCCAGTACTTC.

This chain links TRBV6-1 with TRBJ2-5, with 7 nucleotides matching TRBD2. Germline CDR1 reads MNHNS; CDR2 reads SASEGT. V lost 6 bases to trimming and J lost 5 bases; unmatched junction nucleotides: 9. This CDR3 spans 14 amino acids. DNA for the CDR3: TGTGCCAGCAGACACAATGGACTAGGGGAGACCCAGTACTTC. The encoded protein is CASRHNGLGETQYF.